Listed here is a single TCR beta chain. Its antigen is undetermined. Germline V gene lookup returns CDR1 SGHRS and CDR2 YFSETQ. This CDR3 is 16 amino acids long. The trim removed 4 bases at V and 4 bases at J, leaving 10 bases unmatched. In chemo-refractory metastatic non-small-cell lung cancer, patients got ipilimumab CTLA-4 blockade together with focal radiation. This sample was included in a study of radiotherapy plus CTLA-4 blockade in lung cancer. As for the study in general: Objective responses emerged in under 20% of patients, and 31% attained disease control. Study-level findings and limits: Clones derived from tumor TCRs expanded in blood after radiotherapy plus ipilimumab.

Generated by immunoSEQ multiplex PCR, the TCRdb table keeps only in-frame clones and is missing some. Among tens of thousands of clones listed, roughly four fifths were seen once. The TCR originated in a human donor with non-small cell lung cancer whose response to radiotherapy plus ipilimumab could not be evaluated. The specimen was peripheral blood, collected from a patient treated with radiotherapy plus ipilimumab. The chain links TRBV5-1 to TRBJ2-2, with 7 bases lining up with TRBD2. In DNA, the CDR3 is TGCGCCAGCAGCGGGGGACTACGAGATGGCACCGGGGAGCTGTTTTTT. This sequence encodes CASSGGLRDGTGELFF.